Listed below are T cell receptor beta chains from one sample, sequenced in a study of T-cell memory formation after mild COVID-19. Via MiXCR, TCRdb re-called the 5' RACE reads, giving one row per CDR3 protein. The sample lists 40,000 to 60,000 distinct CDR3 sequences; 7.3% were seen once. Source material: PBMCs or a T cell subset sorted from them (not recorded which). These receptors were taken from a man aged 18-30 years who had mild COVID-19 (a few samples of this study predate the infection). Cell type and time point are not known. Both conserved end residues are part of each CDR3. Each record gives: CDR3 protein, CDR3 length, J gene, V gene.

CASSLGATDTQYF | 13 | TRBJ2-3 | TRBV7-2
CASSNPTGGLNIQYF | 15 | TRBJ2-4 | TRBV7-2
CAIKAGTNTEAFF | 13 | TRBJ1-1 | TRBV10-3
CANRAGETDTQYF | 13 | TRBJ2-3 | TRBV10-3
CASSPPDYGYTF | 12 | TRBJ1-2 | TRBV4-2
CASSLRPPYEQYF | 13 | TRBJ2-7 | TRBV5-1
CASSFRGGGTEAFF | 14 | TRBJ1-1 | TRBV11-2
CASNHRRVSYNEQFF | 15 | TRBJ2-1 | TRBV12-3/TRBV12-4
CASSFFGTPDTEAFF | 15 | TRBJ1-1 | TRBV12-3/TRBV12-4
CASSWTSGENEQFF | 14 | TRBJ2-1 | TRBV12-3/TRBV12-4
CASSQNRGSGNTIYF | 15 | TRBJ1-3 | TRBV4-3
CASSPGDVKNIQYF | 14 | TRBJ2-4 | TRBV5-1
CASSGEKANTGELFF | 15 | TRBJ2-2 | TRBV7-9
CASSRVPGPGGIQYF | 15 | TRBJ2-4 | TRBV6-5
CASSPYGQGISDTQYF | 16 | TRBJ2-3 | TRBV7-2
CASSSRRSGLAGNEQFF | 17 | TRBJ2-1 | TRBV14
CASSLGGQGVVGTQYF | 16 | TRBJ2-5 | TRBV7-2
CASSLRPSADQETQYF | 16 | TRBJ2-5 | TRBV5-1
CAWTPGQGARDTQYF | 15 | TRBJ2-3 | TRBV30
CASSLGGEFQPQHF | 14 | TRBJ1-5 | TRBV7-2
CASSPGTYSSYNEQFF | 16 | TRBJ2-1 | TRBV5-1
CASSLGNEQFF | 11 | TRBJ2-1 | TRBV12-3/TRBV12-4
CASNNPGGYGYTF | 13 | TRBJ1-2 | TRBV19
CASSHQGNTEAFF | 13 | TRBJ1-1 | TRBV4-1
CASTQGVADTQYF | 13 | TRBJ2-3 | TRBV12-3/TRBV12-4
CASSPFGGGEQFF | 13 | TRBJ2-1 | TRBV5-1
CASRERLAGNEQFF | 14 | TRBJ2-1 | TRBV5-1
CASSLASRSGYEQYF | 15 | TRBJ2-7 | TRBV7-8
CSAIAGSMATYEQYF | 15 | TRBJ2-7 | TRBV20-1
CASTRDLSSYEQYF | 14 | TRBJ2-7 | TRBV5-1
CASSPSSGHFNEQFF | 15 | TRBJ2-1 | TRBV12-3/TRBV12-4
CASSMDGLNTEAFF | 14 | TRBJ1-1 | TRBV5-1
CASSPWGGRNGELFF | 15 | TRBJ2-2 | TRBV3-1
CASSFGFNQPQHF | 13 | TRBJ1-5 | TRBV12-3/TRBV12-4
CSGGGSQETQYF | 12 | TRBJ2-5 | TRBV29-1
CASSFTGGETQYF | 13 | TRBJ2-5 | TRBV5-1
CASSYVVRMGTEAFF | 15 | TRBJ1-1 | TRBV6-2/TRBV6-3
CASSRDYGAKNIQYF | 15 | TRBJ2-4 | TRBV7-2
CASSLARLAGVPGELFF | 17 | TRBJ2-2 | TRBV12-3/TRBV12-4
CASDRVDEQFF | 11 | TRBJ2-1 | TRBV7-2
CASSPGVNGELFF | 13 | TRBJ2-2 | TRBV5-1
CASLDRGRDEKLFF | 14 | TRBJ1-4 | TRBV4-1
CASSLDPQTKETQYF | 15 | TRBJ2-5 | TRBV5-1
CASRSRGPHNEQFF | 14 | TRBJ2-1 | TRBV6-6
CASSKGTGRGTEAFF | 15 | TRBJ1-1 | TRBV5-1
CASSKSTDTQYF | 12 | TRBJ2-3 | TRBV12-3/TRBV12-4
CASSQEVGHGAAEQYF | 16 | TRBJ2-7 | TRBV4-3
CSVTQVSGNTIYF | 13 | TRBJ1-3 | TRBV29-1
CASSRGRGGPDTQYF | 15 | TRBJ2-3 | TRBV5-1